This T cell receptor (beta chain) was sequenced in a study of technical replicates of blood from a few donors. Clones were read by immunoSEQ multiplex PCR, and TCRdb kept only the in-frame ones, dropping some. The repertoire holds about 56,000 clones, 90% to 95% seen once, with just over 3% in the top ten. The receptor's source is a human donor in good health. Some clones in this sample may be carry-over from other donors' samples. Input material: PBMCs.

CDR3 in amino acids: CASSFPTSGSSYEQYF. In DNA form, the CDR3 reads TGTGCCAGCAGTTTCCCCACTAGCGGGAGTTCCTACGAGCAGTACTTC. The gene calls are TRBV28 and TRBJ2-7, with 11 bases fitting TRBD2. V shed 3 bases, J shed 1 base, and the junction held 5 bases outside the gene matches. Germline V gene lookup returns CDR1 MDHEN and CDR2 SYDVKM. The CDR3 sequence is 16 residues long.